This T cell receptor beta chain originates from a study of T cells in Graves' hyperthyroidism and ophthalmopathy. Study-level background: Specimen type is peripheral blood, collected at initial diagnosis prior to any treatment. General study results and limits: Most clonotypes expanded in thyroid above 0.001 were likewise present in blood. From stable hyperthyroidism, ophthalmopathy was separated by a 13 V-J model.

The PBMCs studied were ones that came from roughly 9.4 ml fresh peripheral blood. This clonotype was seen a few times. Its antigen is undetermined. This CDR3 comprises 15 residues. The V segment lost 3 bases and the J segment 7 bases; nucleotides outside the gene matches: 8. Germline lookup yields CDR1 LNHDA and CDR2 SQIVND (reference sequence). The investigators amplified TCR beta CDR3 regions from RNA transcripts. HTBI primers were the set used in a first-round RT-PCR of the TCR CDR3. From the multiplex PCR reads, TCRdb called clonotypes with MiXCR, one entry per CDR3 protein. The data hold 700,000 or so distinct CDR3 sequences, with about a sixth observed a single time.

The V gene is TRBV19, the J gene TRBJ1-5, with 8 bases fitting TRBD1. Sample: blood. The TCR comes from a man aged 18 to 30 with Graves' hyperthyroidism. Here the CDR3 DNA reads TGTGCCAGTAGTATGTCGGACAGGGAGTGGCAGCCCCAGCATTTT. Encoded protein: CASSMSDREWQPQHF.